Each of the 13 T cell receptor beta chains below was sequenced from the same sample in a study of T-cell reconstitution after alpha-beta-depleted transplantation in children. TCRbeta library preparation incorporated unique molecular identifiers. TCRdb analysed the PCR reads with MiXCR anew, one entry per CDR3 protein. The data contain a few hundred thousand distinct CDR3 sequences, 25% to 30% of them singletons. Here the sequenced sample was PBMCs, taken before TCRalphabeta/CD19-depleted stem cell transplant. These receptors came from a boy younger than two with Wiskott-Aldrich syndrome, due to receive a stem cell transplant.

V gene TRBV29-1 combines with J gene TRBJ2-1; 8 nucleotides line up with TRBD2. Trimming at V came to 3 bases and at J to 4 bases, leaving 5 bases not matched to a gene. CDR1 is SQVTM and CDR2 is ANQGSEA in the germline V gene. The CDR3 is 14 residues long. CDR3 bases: TGCAGCGTTGATAGGGCTAGCGGGTACAATGAGCAGTTCTTC. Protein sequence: CSVDRASGYNEQFF.

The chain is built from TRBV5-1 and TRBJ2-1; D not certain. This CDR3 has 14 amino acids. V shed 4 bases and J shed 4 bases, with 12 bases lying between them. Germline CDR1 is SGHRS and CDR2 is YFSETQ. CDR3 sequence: CASSVRASYNEQFF. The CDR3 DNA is TGCGCCAGCAGCGTCAGAGCGAGTTACAATGAGCAGTTCTTC.

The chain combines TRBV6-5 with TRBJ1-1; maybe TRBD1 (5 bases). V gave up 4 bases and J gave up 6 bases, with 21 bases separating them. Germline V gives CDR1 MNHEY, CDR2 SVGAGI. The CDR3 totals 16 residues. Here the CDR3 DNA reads TGTGCCAGCAGTTCTTTATCAACCACCGTAGGGGCTGAAGCTTTCTTT. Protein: CASSSLSTTVGAEAFF.

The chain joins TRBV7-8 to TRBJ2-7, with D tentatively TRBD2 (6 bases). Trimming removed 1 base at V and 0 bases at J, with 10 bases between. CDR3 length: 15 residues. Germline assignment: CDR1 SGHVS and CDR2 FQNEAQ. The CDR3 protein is CASSLGASASYEQYF. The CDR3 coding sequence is TGTGCCAGCAGCTTAGGGGCTAGCGCCTCCTACGAGCAGTACTTC.

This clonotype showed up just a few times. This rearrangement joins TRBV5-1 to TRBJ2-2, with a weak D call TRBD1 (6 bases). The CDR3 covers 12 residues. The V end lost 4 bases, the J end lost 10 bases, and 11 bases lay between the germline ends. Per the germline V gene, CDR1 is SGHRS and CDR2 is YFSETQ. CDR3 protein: CASSEQGPELFF. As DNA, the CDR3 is TGCGCCAGCAGCGAACAGGGCCCGGAGCTGTTTTTT. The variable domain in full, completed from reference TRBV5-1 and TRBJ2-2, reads KAGVTQTPRYLIKTRGQQVTLSCSPISGHRSVSWYQQTPGQGLQFLFEYFSETQRNKGNFPGRFSGRQFSNSRSEMNVSTLELGDSALYLCASSEQGPELFFGEGSRLTVL.

The CDR3 is CASSSIRELFF. DNA for the CDR3: TGTGCCAGCAGTTCCATCCGGGAGCTGTTTTTT. This sequence joins TRBV12-3 or TRBV12-4 and TRBJ2-2; D ambiguous. This CDR3 has 11 amino acids. V gave up 4 bases and J gave up 9 bases, with 6 bases separating them.

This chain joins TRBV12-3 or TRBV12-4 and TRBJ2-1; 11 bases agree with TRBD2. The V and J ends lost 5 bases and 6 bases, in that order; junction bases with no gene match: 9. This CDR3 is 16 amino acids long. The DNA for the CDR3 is TGTGCCAGCAGTATCGGGCTAGCGGGAGGTTTCAATGAGCAGTTCTTC. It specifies CASSIGLAGGFNEQFF.

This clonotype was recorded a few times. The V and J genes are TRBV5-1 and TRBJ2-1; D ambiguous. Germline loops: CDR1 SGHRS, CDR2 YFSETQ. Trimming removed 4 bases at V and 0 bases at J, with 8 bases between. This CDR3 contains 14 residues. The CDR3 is CASSDKSSYNEQFF. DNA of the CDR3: TGCGCCAGCAGCGATAAGAGCTCCTACAATGAGCAGTTCTTC.

CDR3 region: CASRQGLQGDEQFF. The CDR3 nucleotides read TGTGCCAGCAGACAGGGACTACAGGGGGATGAGCAGTTCTTC. The V gene is TRBV6-1, the J gene TRBJ2-1, with a weak D call TRBD1 (8 bases). The CDR3 extends over 14 amino acids. The germline V gene encodes CDR1 MNHNS and CDR2 SASEGT. V was cut by 6 bases and J by 8 bases, with 17 bases left in between.

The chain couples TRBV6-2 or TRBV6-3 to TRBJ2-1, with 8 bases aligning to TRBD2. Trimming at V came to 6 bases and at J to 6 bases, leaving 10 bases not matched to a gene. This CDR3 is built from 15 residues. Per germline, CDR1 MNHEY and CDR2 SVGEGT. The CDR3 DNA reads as TGTGCCAGCAGCCGAGCGGGAGAAGCCCGCAATGAGCAGTTCTTC. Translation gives CASSRAGEARNEQFF.

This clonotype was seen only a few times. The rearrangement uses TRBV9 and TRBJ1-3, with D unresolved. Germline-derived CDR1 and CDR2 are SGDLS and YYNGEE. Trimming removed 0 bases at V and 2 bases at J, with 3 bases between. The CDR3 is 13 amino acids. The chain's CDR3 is CASSVDPGNTIYF. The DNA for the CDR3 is TGTGCCAGCAGCGTAGACCCTGGAAACACCATATATTTT. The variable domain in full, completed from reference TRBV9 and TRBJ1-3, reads DSGVTQTPKHLITATGQRVTLRCSPRSGDLSVYWYQQSLDQGLQFLIQYYNGEERAKGNILERFSAQQFPDLHSELNLSSLELGDSALYFCASSVDPGNTIYFGEGSWLTVV.

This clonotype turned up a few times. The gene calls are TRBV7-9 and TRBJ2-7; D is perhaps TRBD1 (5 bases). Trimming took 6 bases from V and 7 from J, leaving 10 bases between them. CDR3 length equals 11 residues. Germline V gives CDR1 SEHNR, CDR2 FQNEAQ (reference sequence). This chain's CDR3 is CASSFREEQYF. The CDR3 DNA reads TGTGCCAGCAGTTTCAGGGAAGAGCAGTACTTC.

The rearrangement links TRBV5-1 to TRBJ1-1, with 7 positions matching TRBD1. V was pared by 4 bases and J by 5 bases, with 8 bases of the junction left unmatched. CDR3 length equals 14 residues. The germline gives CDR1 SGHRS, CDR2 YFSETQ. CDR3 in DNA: TGCGCCAGCAGCCTAACAGACAGGGTGACTGAAGCTTTCTTT. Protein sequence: CASSLTDRVTEAFF.